The count of the clone carrying this T cell receptor (beta chain) is one. Its antigen is unknown. This record comes from a study of T cell responses to AZD1222 COVID-19 vaccine. The overall study: Pooled in the analysis were second doses at about 4 or about 12 weeks. Study-level results: Nearly half of unique spike-specific TCRs reportedly avoided B.1.351 and B.1.1.7 mutated regions. Spike as a whole was targeted by vaccine-associated CD4 TCRs, dominant at 160-218 and 743-854.

Profiling relied on immunoSEQ multiplex PCR, and the TCRdb table lists in-frame clones only, not all of them. The data contain some 150,000 clones, 94% of them singletons. The source of this sequence is an adult in good health. Here the sequenced sample was peripheral blood, taken on day 0 of AZD1222 vaccination.

The CDR3 DNA sequence: TGTGCCAGCAGCTTAGAGGCCGAGCGGGCAGGCAATGAGCAGTTCTTC. It codes for CASSLEAERAGNEQFF. V usage is TRBV7-8 and J usage is TRBJ2-1; tentative D call: TRBD2 (6 bases). Germline V gene lookup returns CDR1 SGHVS and CDR2 FQNEAQ. V lost 1 base to trimming and J lost 6 bases, with 16 bases between them. The CDR3 length is 16 residues.